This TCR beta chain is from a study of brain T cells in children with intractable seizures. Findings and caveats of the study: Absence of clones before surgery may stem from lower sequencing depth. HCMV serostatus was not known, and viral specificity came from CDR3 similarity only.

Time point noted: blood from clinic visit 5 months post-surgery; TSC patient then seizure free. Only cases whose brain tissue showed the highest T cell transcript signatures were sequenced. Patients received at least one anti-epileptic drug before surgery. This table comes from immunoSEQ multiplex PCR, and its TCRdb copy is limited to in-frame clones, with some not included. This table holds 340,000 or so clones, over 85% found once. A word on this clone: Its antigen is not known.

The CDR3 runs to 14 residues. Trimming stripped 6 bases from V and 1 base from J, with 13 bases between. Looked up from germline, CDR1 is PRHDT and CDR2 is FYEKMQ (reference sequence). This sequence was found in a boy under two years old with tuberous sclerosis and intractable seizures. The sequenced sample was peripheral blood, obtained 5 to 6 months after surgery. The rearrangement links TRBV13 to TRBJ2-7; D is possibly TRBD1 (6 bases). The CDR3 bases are TGTGCCAGCAGGATAATCGGACAGTCCTACGAGCAGTACTTC. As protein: CASRIIGQSYEQYF.